This T cell receptor beta chain comes out of a study of response to subunit inactivated influenza vaccine. Comments on this clonotype: Its antigen is not known.

A single record per CDR3 protein comes from TCRdb applying MiXCR to the RT-PCR reads. The sample has some 850,000 distinct CDR3 sequences, around 20% seen once. Study results and caveats: It was the authors' suggestion that each seasonal influenza vaccination recruits few new T cells.

The V and J ends lost 0 bases and 7 bases, in that order; junction bases with no gene match: 9. Germline CDR1 is DFQATT and CDR2 is SNEGSKA (reference sequence). The CDR3 has 15 residues. The clonotype comes from a man aged 50 to 59 who received an inactivated influenza vaccine. The sequenced sample was PBMCs from blood, obtained more than 4 days after vaccination. This sequence joins TRBV20-1 and TRBJ2-1, with 7 bases that match TRBD2. CDR3 DNA: TGCAGTGCTAGAGATGTGCGGGAGATTCGGAATGAGCAGTTCTTC. Residues: CSARDVREIRNEQFF.